This TCR beta chain was identified during a study of read filtering for tumor transcriptome and immune sequencing. Germline lookup yields CDR1 SGHTA and CDR2 FQGNSA. The V end was cut by 2 bases, the J end by 1 base, with 16 bases between. The CDR3 length is 17 residues. The library was built from roughly 400 ng RNA with molecular barcoded adaptors for alpha/delta and beta/gamma chains. MiXCR, run by TCRdb on the reads, gives a single entry per CDR3 protein. This table has about 38,000 distinct CDR3 sequences, approximately 15% appearing once. This clonotype was seen many times. The sample comprised a population of CD138-negative cells sorted from bone marrow. The chain employs TRBV7-2 and TRBJ2-3; D is unclear. The sequence came from a donor at least 40 years old with multiple myeloma. Here the CDR3 reads CASSLRGSYAGTDTQYF. In DNA, the CDR3 is TGTGCCAGCAGCTTAAGAGGCTCCTATGCGGGCACAGATACGCAGTATTTT.